The clone carrying this T cell receptor beta chain has just one count. As handled by the study authors: The authors estimated nucleated cell counts from reference gene primer amplification. Sequencing was performed with immunoSEQ multiplex PCR; in TCRdb, only in-frame clones are kept and a portion is missing. The V and J calls and clone size were taken over from that table, and D and trimming were inferred from the DNA. The sample has tens of thousands of clones, about 92% seen once. This sample was included in a study of blood T cell repertoires in COVID-19. Background on the study: Samples taken during acute and convalescent COVID-19 were collected in the United States, Italy and Spain. PBMCs, B-cell-depleted T cells, or T cells were the source of the cDNA or gDNA that made up the material.

In Seattle, patients joined the study during active infection and were tracked longitudinally. This sequence originates from a man aged 50-60 years with COVID-19, enrolled during active disease. Source material: peripheral blood.

DNA for the CDR3: TGTGCCAGCAGCTTCTCTAGCGGCCTCGGGGAGACCCAGTACTTC. It specifies CASSFSSGLGETQYF. The chain joins TRBV7-2 to TRBJ2-5; 7 nucleotides align to TRBD2. Germline CDR1 and CDR2: SGHTA and FQGNSA. The V gene end was trimmed by 3 bases and the J gene end by 5 bases; junction bases not matched to a gene: 9. CDR3 length: 15 residues. The entire variable domain, with the rest obtained from reference TRBV7-2 and TRBJ2-5, is as follows: GAGVSQSPSNKVTEKGKDVELRCDPISGHTALYWYRQSLGQGLEFLIYFQGNSAPDKSGLPSDRFSAERTGGSVSTLTIQRTQQEDSAVYLCASSFSSGLGETQYFGPGTRLLVL.